The T cell receptor beta chain described here comes from a study of blood T cells in healthy people across ages. Regarding this clonotype: Its target is unknown.

PCR was performed a second time for roughly 7 to 11 cycles using a sample-barcoded 5' primer and a J-beta primer mix. Samples each returned at least 3 million CDR3-containing paired-end reads. MiXCR, run by TCRdb on the 5' RACE reads, gives a single entry per CDR3 protein. The sample contains roughly 1.5 million distinct CDR3 sequences, 35% to 45% of which appear only once. Germline V gene data show CDR1 as SEHNR and CDR2 as FQNEAQ (reference sequence). The CDR3 length is 17 residues. V was pared by 1 base and J by 8 bases, with 23 bases between. Study-wide points: Researchers deemed the diversity estimates from one million T cells underestimates. Measured against age, TCR beta diversity per million T cells decreased in a roughly linear manner. Unsorted PBMCs ruled out conclusive naive versus antigen-experienced comparison.

The source material was blood. The chain employs TRBV7-9 and TRBJ1-2, with TRBD1 as a possible D gene (6 bases). The receptor was isolated from a woman under 30 in good health. CDR3 protein: CASSLVPSPIQGYGYTF. The CDR3 DNA reads as TGTGCCAGCAGCTTAGTCCCATCGCCCATACAGGGATACGGCTACACCTTC. Full variable domain (outside the CDR3, taken from reference TRBV7-9 and TRBJ1-2): DTGVSQNPRHKITKRGQNVTFRCDPISEHNRLYWYRQTLGQGPEFLTYFQNEAQLEKSRLLSDRFSAERPKGSFSTLEIQRTEQGDSAMYLCASSLVPSPIQGYGYTFGSGTRLTVV.